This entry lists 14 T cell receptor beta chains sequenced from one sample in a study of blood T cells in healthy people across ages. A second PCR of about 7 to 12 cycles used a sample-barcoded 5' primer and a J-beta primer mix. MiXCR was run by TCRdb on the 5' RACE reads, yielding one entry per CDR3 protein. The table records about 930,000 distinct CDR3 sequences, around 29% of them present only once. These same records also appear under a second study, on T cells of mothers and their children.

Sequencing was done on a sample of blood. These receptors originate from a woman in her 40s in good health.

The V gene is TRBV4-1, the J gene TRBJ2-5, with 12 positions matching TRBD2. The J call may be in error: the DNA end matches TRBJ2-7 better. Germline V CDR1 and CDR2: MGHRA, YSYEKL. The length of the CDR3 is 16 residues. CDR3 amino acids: CASSQVASGGAYEQYF. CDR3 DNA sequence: TGCGCCAGCAGCCAAGTAGCTAGCGGGGGGGCCTACGAGCAGTACTTC.

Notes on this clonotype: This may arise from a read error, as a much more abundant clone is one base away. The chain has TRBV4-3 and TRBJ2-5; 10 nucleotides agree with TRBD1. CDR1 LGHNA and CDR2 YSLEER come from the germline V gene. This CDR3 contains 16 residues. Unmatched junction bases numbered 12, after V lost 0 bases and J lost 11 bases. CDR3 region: CASSQEGDRGYNEQYF. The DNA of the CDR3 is TGCGCCAGCAGCCAAGAAGGGGACAGGGGATACAATGAGCAGTACTTC.

In DNA, the CDR3 is TGTGCCGCACAGGGAATAAACACTGAAGCTTTCTTT. Amino acids: CAAQGINTEAFF. The genes are TRBV24-1 and TRBJ1-1; TRBD1 is a possible D gene (6 bases). The germline CDR1 and CDR2 sequences are KGHDR and SFDVKD. V was cut by 12 bases and J by 2 bases, with 12 bases left in between. The CDR3 is made up of 12 amino acids.

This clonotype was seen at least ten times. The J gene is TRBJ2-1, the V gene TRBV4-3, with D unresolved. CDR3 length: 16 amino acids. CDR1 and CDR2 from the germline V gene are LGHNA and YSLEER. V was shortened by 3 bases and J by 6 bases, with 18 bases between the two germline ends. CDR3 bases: TGCGCCAGCAGCCAGGGCCTGCAGTTTGTCTTCAATGAGCAGTTCTTC. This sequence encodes CASSQGLQFVFNEQFF.

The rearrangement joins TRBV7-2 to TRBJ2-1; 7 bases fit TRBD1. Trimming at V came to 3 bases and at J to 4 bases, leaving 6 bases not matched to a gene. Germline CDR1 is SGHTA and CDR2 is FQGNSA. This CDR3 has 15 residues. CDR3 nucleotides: TGTGCCAGCAGCTTTCCCGGGACAGTGTACAATGAGCAGTTCTTC. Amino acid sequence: CASSFPGTVYNEQFF.

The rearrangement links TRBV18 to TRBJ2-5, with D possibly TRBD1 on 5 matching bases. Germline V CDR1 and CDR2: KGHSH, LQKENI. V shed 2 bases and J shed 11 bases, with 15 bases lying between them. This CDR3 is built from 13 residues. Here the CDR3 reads CASSPISRVGQYF. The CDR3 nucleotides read TGTGCCAGCTCACCAATATCCAGGGTAGGGCAGTACTTC.

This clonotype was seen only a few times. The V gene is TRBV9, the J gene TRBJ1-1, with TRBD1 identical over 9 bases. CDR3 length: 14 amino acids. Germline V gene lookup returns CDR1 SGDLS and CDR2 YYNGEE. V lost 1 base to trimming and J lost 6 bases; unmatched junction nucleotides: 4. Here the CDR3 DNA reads TGTGCCAGCAGCGTAAAAGGACAGGGGCCTGAAGCTTTCTTT. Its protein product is CASSVKGQGPEAFF.

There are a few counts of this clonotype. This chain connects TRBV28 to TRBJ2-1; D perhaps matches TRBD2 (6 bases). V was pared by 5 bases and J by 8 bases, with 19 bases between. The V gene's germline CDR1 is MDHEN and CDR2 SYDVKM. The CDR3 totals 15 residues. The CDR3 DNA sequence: TGTGCCAGCAGTCAACCGGGGGTCGGTGTTTATGAGCAGTTCTTC. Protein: CASSQPGVGVYEQFF.

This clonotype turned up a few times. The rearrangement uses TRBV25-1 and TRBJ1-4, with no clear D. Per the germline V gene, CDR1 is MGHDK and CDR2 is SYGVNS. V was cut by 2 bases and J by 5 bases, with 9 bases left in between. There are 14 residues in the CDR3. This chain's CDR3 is CASSEGVLNEKLFF. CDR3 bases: TGTGCCAGCAGTGAAGGGGTTCTAAATGAAAAACTGTTTTTT.

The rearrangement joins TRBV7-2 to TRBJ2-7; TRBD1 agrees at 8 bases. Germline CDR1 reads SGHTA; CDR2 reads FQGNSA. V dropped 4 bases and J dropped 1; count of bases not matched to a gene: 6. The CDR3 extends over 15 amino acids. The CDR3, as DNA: TGTGCCAGCAGCTACGACAGGGGAGGATCCTACGAGCAGTACTTC. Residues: CASSYDRGGSYEQYF.

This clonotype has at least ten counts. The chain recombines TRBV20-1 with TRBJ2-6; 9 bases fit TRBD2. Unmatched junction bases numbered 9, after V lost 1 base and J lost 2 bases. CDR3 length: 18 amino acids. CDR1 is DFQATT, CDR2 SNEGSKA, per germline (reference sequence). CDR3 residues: CSARALSGGRAGANVLTF. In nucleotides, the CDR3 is TGCAGTGCTAGAGCACTCAGCGGGGGGCGTGCTGGGGCCAACGTCCTGACTTTC.

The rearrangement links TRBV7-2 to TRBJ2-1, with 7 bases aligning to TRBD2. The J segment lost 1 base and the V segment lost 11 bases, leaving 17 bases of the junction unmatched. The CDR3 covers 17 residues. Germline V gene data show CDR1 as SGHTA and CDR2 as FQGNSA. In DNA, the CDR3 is TGTGCCGGCACCCAACGGGGGGACCGCCCTTCCTACAATGAGCAGTTCTTC. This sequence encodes CAGTQRGDRPSYNEQFF.

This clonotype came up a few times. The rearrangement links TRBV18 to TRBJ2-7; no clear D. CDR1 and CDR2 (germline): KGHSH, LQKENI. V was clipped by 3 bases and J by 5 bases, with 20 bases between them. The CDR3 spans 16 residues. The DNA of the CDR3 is TGTGCCAGCTCACCCCCTCTGGATGGCCTCGGAAACGAGCAGTACTTC. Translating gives CASSPPLDGLGNEQYF. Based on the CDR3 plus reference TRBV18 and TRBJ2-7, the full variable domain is NAGVMQNPRHLVRRRGQEARLRCSPMKGHSHVYWYRQLPEEGLKFMVYLQKENIIDESGMPKERFSAEFPKEGPSILRIQQVVRGDSAAYFCASSPPLDGLGNEQYFGPGTRLTVT.

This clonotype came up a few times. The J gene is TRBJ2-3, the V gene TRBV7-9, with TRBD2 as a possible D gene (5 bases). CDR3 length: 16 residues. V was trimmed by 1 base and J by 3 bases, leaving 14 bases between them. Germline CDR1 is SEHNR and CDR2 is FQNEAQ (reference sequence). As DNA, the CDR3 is TGTGCCAGCAGCTTAGTAACCGGGGTAGTAACAGATACGCAGTATTTT. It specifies CASSLVTGVVTDTQYF.